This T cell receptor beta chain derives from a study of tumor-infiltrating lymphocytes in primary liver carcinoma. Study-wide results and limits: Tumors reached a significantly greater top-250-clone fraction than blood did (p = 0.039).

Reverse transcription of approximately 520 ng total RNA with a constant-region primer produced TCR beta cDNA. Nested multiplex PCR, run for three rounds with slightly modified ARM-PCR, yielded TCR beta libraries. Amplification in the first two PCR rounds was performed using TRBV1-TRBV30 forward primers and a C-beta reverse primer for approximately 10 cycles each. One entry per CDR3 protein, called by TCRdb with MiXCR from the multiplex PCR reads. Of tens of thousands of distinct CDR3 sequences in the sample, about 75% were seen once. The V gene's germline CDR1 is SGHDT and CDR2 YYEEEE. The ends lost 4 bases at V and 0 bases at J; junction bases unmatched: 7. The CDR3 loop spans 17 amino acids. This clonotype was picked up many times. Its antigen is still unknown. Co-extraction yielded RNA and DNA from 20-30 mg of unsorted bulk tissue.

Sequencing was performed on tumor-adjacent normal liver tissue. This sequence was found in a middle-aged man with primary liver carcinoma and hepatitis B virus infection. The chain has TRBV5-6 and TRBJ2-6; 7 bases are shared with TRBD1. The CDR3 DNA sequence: TGTGCCAGCAGCCTACCGACAGGGAACTCTGGGGCCAACGTCCTGACTTTC. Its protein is CASSLPTGNSGANVLTF.